Listed below are T cell receptor beta chains from one sample, sequenced in a study of beta chain features in type 1 diabetes. Sequenced by immunoSEQ multiplex PCR; TCRdb stores in-frame clones only, minus some. Of around 250,000 clones in the sample, about 14% were seen once. Source material: naive CD4+ T cells from blood. All receptors come from a woman in her forties in good health. Both conserved end residues are part of each CDR3. A D gene is named only where the DNA matches it firmly. Clone size is stated in some rows and not others, as once, few, many or a class when expanded.

j_call: TRBJ2-1; d_call: TRBD1; clone_size: few; v_call: TRBV6-1; cdr3_length: 12; cdr3_nt: TGTGCCAGCGCAAGGACAGGTAATGAGCAGTTCTTC; cdr3_aa: CASARTGNEQFF
j_call: TRBJ2-7; d_call: TRBD1; clone_size: .; v_call: TRBV7-6; cdr3_length: 15; cdr3_nt: TGTGCCAGCAGCTTATCCGGGACAGGGGGCTACGAGCAGTACTTC; cdr3_aa: CASSLSGTGGYEQYF
j_call: TRBJ2-3; d_call: TRBD2; clone_size: .; v_call: TRBV7-2; cdr3_length: 18; cdr3_nt: TGTGCCAGCAGCTTATTGGAGCGGGGGGGCCTTATCCCAGATACGCAGTATTTT; cdr3_aa: CASSLLERGGLIPDTQYF
j_call: TRBJ1-2; d_call: .; clone_size: few; v_call: TRBV9; cdr3_length: 15; cdr3_nt: TGTGCCAGCAGCCCTTCAGGGGCCTCAAACTATGGCTACACCTTC; cdr3_aa: CASSPSGASNYGYTF
j_call: TRBJ1-1; d_call: .; clone_size: .; v_call: TRBV6-5; cdr3_length: 13; cdr3_nt: TGTGCCAGCAGAGGACAGCTGAACACTGAAGCTTTCTTT; cdr3_aa: CASRGQLNTEAFF
j_call: TRBJ1-2; d_call: .; clone_size: .; v_call: TRBV5-6; cdr3_length: 12; cdr3_nt: TGTGCCAGCAGGGCAGCGGAGTATGGCTACACCTTC; cdr3_aa: CASRAAEYGYTF
j_call: TRBJ1-3; d_call: TRBD1; clone_size: few; v_call: TRBV7-2; cdr3_length: 15; cdr3_nt: TGTGCCAGCAGCTACAGGGGTCCATCTGGAAACACCATATATTTT; cdr3_aa: CASSYRGPSGNTIYF
j_call: TRBJ2-7; d_call: .; clone_size: .; v_call: TRBV15; cdr3_length: 16; cdr3_nt: TGTGCCACCAGCAGATTCGGCGGACAGATCTCCTACGAGCAGTACTTC; cdr3_aa: CATSRFGGQISYEQYF
j_call: TRBJ2-3; d_call: TRBD2; clone_size: .; v_call: TRBV2; cdr3_length: 15; cdr3_nt: TGTGCCAGCAGTCCTCGAGCGGGGTGGCCAGATACGCAGTATTTT; cdr3_aa: CASSPRAGWPDTQYF
j_call: TRBJ1-5; d_call: .; clone_size: .; v_call: TRBV7-9; cdr3_length: 14; cdr3_nt: TGTGCCAGCAGTCGTCCGGGAGACAATCAGCCCCAGCATTTT; cdr3_aa: CASSRPGDNQPQHF
j_call: TRBJ1-4; d_call: .; clone_size: few; v_call: TRBV7-2; cdr3_length: 15; cdr3_nt: TGTGCCAGCAGCGCGCGACAGTCCGCTCACGAAAAACTGTTTTTT; cdr3_aa: CASSARQSAHEKLFF
j_call: TRBJ1-2; d_call: TRBD1; clone_size: .; v_call: TRBV10-3; cdr3_length: 17; cdr3_nt: TGTGCCATCAGTGAGTCCCCACACCTGACAGGGCTCTATGGCTACACCTTC; cdr3_aa: CAISESPHLTGLYGYTF
j_call: TRBJ1-5; d_call: .; clone_size: .; v_call: TRBV18; cdr3_length: 15; cdr3_nt: TGTGCCAGCTCACCGGTGCAGGATAGCAATCAGCCCCAGCATTTT; cdr3_aa: CASSPVQDSNQPQHF
j_call: TRBJ2-7; d_call: TRBD1; clone_size: .; v_call: TRBV18; cdr3_length: 16; cdr3_nt: TGTGCCAGCTCACCAAATAGACAGGGGGGGAGCTACGAGCAGTACTTC; cdr3_aa: CASSPNRQGGSYEQYF
j_call: TRBJ2-3; d_call: .; clone_size: few; v_call: TRBV6-6; cdr3_length: 12; cdr3_nt: TGTGCCAGCAGAACAGGGCTGGATACGCAGTATTTT; cdr3_aa: CASRTGLDTQYF
j_call: TRBJ1-5; d_call: .; clone_size: .; v_call: TRBV6-5; cdr3_length: 13; cdr3_nt: TGTGCCAGCAGTTACGCTAATAATCAGCCCCAGCATTTT; cdr3_aa: CASSYANNQPQHF
j_call: TRBJ2-5; d_call: .; clone_size: .; v_call: TRBV2; cdr3_length: 16; cdr3_nt: TGTGCCAGCAGGGTTGACTGGTTGATAATCAAAGAGACCCAGTACTTC; cdr3_aa: CASRVDWLIIKETQYF
j_call: TRBJ1-1; d_call: .; clone_size: few; v_call: TRBV4-3; cdr3_length: 16; cdr3_nt: TGCGCCAGCAGCCAAGTATCCCGGGGTCTGTACACTGAAGCTTTCTTT; cdr3_aa: CASSQVSRGLYTEAFF
j_call: TRBJ1-5; d_call: .; clone_size: few; v_call: TRBV15; cdr3_length: 14; cdr3_nt: TGTGCCACCAGCAGAGATAGGGGCAGTTATCCTATTCATTTT; cdr3_aa: CATSRDRGSYPIHF
j_call: TRBJ2-7; d_call: TRBD1; clone_size: .; v_call: TRBV14; cdr3_length: 15; cdr3_nt: TGTGCCAGCAGCCAAGCCCCAGGGGGCTCCTACGAGCAGTACTTC; cdr3_aa: CASSQAPGGSYEQYF
j_call: TRBJ2-1; d_call: TRBD2; clone_size: .; v_call: TRBV13; cdr3_length: 16; cdr3_nt: TGTGCCAGCAGCTTTCTGACTAGCGGGGGTAGGGATGAGCAGTTCTTC; cdr3_aa: CASSFLTSGGRDEQFF
j_call: TRBJ2-7; d_call: TRBD2; clone_size: few; v_call: TRBV7-2; cdr3_length: 17; cdr3_nt: TGTGCCAGCAGCCTAGTTGGACTAGCGGGGAACTCCTACGAGCAGTACTTC; cdr3_aa: CASSLVGLAGNSYEQYF
j_call: TRBJ2-1; d_call: TRBD2; clone_size: .; v_call: TRBV4-2; cdr3_length: 16; cdr3_nt: TGTGCCAGCAGCCAAGATACGGCTAGCGGGGGAAATGAGCAGTTCTTC; cdr3_aa: CASSQDTASGGNEQFF
j_call: TRBJ1-2; d_call: TRBD1; clone_size: few; v_call: TRBV7-6; cdr3_length: 13; cdr3_nt: TGTGCCAGCAGCTTAGCCGCAGGGGGAGGCTACACCTTC; cdr3_aa: CASSLAAGGGYTF
j_call: TRBJ2-1; d_call: .; clone_size: .; v_call: TRBV10-3; cdr3_length: 13; cdr3_nt: TGTGCCATCAGTGAAAAGGATACCCGAGGGCAGTTCTTC; cdr3_aa: CAISEKDTRGQFF
j_call: TRBJ2-1; d_call: TRBD2; clone_size: .; v_call: TRBV5-1; cdr3_length: 18; cdr3_nt: TGCGCCAGCAGCCGTGGTCCGCATGGGCGGGGGACCCAGGCGGAGCAGTTCTTC; cdr3_aa: CASSRGPHGRGTQAEQFF
j_call: TRBJ2-5; d_call: TRBD2; clone_size: .; v_call: TRBV18; cdr3_length: 13; cdr3_nt: TGTGCCAGCTCACCAGGGAGGGAAGAGACCCAGTACTTC; cdr3_aa: CASSPGREETQYF
j_call: TRBJ2-3; d_call: .; clone_size: few; v_call: TRBV7-2; cdr3_length: 14; cdr3_nt: TGTGCCAGCAGCTTACGGCCAGAGGTCGATCCGCAGTATTTT; cdr3_aa: CASSLRPEVDPQYF
j_call: TRBJ1-1; d_call: TRBD1; clone_size: few; v_call: TRBV5-1; cdr3_length: 17; cdr3_nt: TGCGCCAGCAGCTTGGCCGGGACAGGGATGGGGAACACTGAAGCTTTCTTT; cdr3_aa: CASSLAGTGMGNTEAFF
j_call: TRBJ2-2; d_call: TRBD1; clone_size: .; v_call: TRBV11-2; cdr3_length: 15; cdr3_nt: TGTGCCAGCAGCGTGACAGGGGCGAACACCGGGGAGCTGTTTTTT; cdr3_aa: CASSVTGANTGELFF
j_call: TRBJ2-1; d_call: TRBD1; clone_size: .; v_call: TRBV19; cdr3_length: 15; cdr3_nt: TGTGCCAGTACTTACTTCGGACAGGGGGCACATGAGCAGTTCTTC; cdr3_aa: CASTYFGQGAHEQFF
j_call: TRBJ2-2; d_call: TRBD1; clone_size: .; v_call: TRBV7-8; cdr3_length: 14; cdr3_nt: TGTGCCAGCCGCGGGACAGGTCACACCGGGGAGCTGTTTTTT; cdr3_aa: CASRGTGHTGELFF
j_call: TRBJ2-7; d_call: TRBD2; clone_size: few; v_call: TRBV2; cdr3_length: 14; cdr3_nt: TGTGCCAGCAGTGGGGGACTAGCGGAATACGAGCAGTACTTC; cdr3_aa: CASSGGLAEYEQYF
j_call: TRBJ2-1; d_call: .; clone_size: .; v_call: TRBV11-2; cdr3_length: 16; cdr3_nt: TGTGCCAGCAGCCCCAGACTAGGCGGCTCCTACAATGAGCAGTTCTTC; cdr3_aa: CASSPRLGGSYNEQFF
j_call: TRBJ2-3; d_call: TRBD2; clone_size: .; v_call: TRBV2; cdr3_length: 15; cdr3_nt: TGTGCCAGCAGCGAAATAGCGGGGAGCACAGATACGCAGTATTTT; cdr3_aa: CASSEIAGSTDTQYF
j_call: TRBJ2-1; d_call: TRBD2; clone_size: few; v_call: TRBV19; cdr3_length: 14; cdr3_nt: TGTGCCAGTAGTATAGGCGGGGGGGCTGATGAGCAGTTCTTC; cdr3_aa: CASSIGGGADEQFF
j_call: TRBJ1-4; d_call: TRBD1; clone_size: few; v_call: TRBV5-1; cdr3_length: 14; cdr3_nt: TGCGCCAGCAGCCCCCGACAGGGGCGTGAAAAACTGTTTTTT; cdr3_aa: CASSPRQGREKLFF
j_call: TRBJ2-3; d_call: .; clone_size: few; v_call: TRBV7-2; cdr3_length: 14; cdr3_nt: TGTGCCAGCAGCTTAGCTTACAAATCGGATACGCAGTATTTT; cdr3_aa: CASSLAYKSDTQYF
j_call: TRBJ1-5; d_call: .; clone_size: .; v_call: TRBV6-4; cdr3_length: 14; cdr3_nt: TGTGCCAGCAGTGACGACAGAACCAATCAGCCCCAGCATTTT; cdr3_aa: CASSDDRTNQPQHF
j_call: TRBJ2-7; d_call: TRBD1; clone_size: few; v_call: TRBV5-6; cdr3_length: 12; cdr3_nt: TGTGCCAGCAGCCGGACAGGGCCCGAGCAGTACTTC; cdr3_aa: CASSRTGPEQYF
j_call: TRBJ2-1; d_call: TRBD2; clone_size: few; v_call: TRBV6-1; cdr3_length: 15; cdr3_nt: TGTGCCAGCAGTGAACTAGCGGGGGGGGCCGCCGAGCAGTTCTTC; cdr3_aa: CASSELAGGAAEQFF
j_call: TRBJ1-1; d_call: TRBD1; clone_size: .; v_call: TRBV19; cdr3_length: 17; cdr3_nt: TGTGCCAGTAGCCTACTGGCTGGGACAGGGGTTAACACTGAAGCTTTCTTT; cdr3_aa: CASSLLAGTGVNTEAFF
j_call: TRBJ1-1; d_call: .; clone_size: few; v_call: TRBV18; cdr3_length: 14; cdr3_nt: TGTGCCAGCTCACCCCGGGGGGCGAGGACTGAAGCTTTCTTT; cdr3_aa: CASSPRGARTEAFF
j_call: TRBJ2-1; d_call: TRBD2; clone_size: few; v_call: TRBV7-9; cdr3_length: 14; cdr3_nt: TGTGCCAGCAGCTTAGAACGGGGGGGCAATGAGCAGTTCTTC; cdr3_aa: CASSLERGGNEQFF
j_call: TRBJ2-1; d_call: TRBD2; clone_size: few; v_call: TRBV7-7; cdr3_length: 17; cdr3_nt: TGTGCTAGCAGCATTTTTCCGGGACTAGGCGGAGACAATGAGCAGTTCTTC; cdr3_aa: CASSIFPGLGGDNEQFF
j_call: TRBJ1-5; d_call: TRBD1; clone_size: .; v_call: TRBV7-9; cdr3_length: 16; cdr3_nt: TGTGCCAGCAGCTTAGGGCCCACAGGGGTCCCTCAGCCCCAGCATTTT; cdr3_aa: CASSLGPTGVPQPQHF
j_call: TRBJ1-2; d_call: .; clone_size: .; v_call: TRBV4-1; cdr3_length: 14; cdr3_nt: TGCGCCAGCAGCCAAGGGGGCGTAGCCTATGGCTACACCTTC; cdr3_aa: CASSQGGVAYGYTF
j_call: TRBJ2-1; d_call: .; clone_size: few; v_call: TRBV4-1; cdr3_length: 18; cdr3_nt: TGCGCCAGCAGCCAAGATCTTCGTGGGGGGGCGGGCATCAATGAGCAGTTCTTC; cdr3_aa: CASSQDLRGGAGINEQFF
j_call: TRBJ1-6; d_call: .; clone_size: few; v_call: TRBV5-4; cdr3_length: 16; cdr3_nt: TGTGCCAGCAGCTTTCCTAGTGGGGGGGGCAGATCACCCCTCCACTTT; cdr3_aa: CASSFPSGGGRSPLHF
j_call: TRBJ2-3; d_call: TRBD2; clone_size: few; v_call: TRBV9; cdr3_length: 19; cdr3_nt: TGTGCCAGCAGCGTGAGACTTCTAGCGGGGGGTGGGAGCACAGATACGCAGTATTTT; cdr3_aa: CASSVRLLAGGGSTDTQYF
j_call: TRBJ1-5; d_call: .; clone_size: few; v_call: TRBV6-1; cdr3_length: 14; cdr3_nt: TGTGCCAGCACCGAAGAAGCCAGCAATCAGCCCCAGCATTTT; cdr3_aa: CASTEEASNQPQHF